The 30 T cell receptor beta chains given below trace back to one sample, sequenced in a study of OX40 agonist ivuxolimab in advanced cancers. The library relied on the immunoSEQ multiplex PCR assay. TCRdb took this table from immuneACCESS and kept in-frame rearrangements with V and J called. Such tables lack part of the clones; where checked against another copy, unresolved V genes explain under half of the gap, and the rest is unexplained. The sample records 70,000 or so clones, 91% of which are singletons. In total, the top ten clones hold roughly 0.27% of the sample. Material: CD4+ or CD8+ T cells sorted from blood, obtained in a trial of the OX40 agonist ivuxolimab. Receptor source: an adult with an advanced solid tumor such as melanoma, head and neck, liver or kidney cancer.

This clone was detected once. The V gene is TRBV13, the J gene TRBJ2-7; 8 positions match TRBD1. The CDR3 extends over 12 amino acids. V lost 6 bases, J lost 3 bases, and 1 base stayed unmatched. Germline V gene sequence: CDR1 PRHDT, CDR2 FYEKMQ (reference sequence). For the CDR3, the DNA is TGTGCCAGCAGTGGACAGGGCTACGAGCAGTACTTC. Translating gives CASSGQGYEQYF.

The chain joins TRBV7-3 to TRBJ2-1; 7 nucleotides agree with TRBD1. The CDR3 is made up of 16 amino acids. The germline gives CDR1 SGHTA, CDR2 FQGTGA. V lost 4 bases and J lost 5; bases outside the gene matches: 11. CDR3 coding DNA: TGTGCCAGCAGCTCGTCCCGGGACAGATTCAACAATGAGCAGTTCTTC. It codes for CASSSSRDRFNNEQFF.

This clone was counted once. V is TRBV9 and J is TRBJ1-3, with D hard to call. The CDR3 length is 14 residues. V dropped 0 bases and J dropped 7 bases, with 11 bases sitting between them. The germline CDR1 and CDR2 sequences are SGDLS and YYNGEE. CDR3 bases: TGTGCCAGCAGCGTAGAGGCCCCGCAGAACACCATATATTTT. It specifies CASSVEAPQNTIYF.

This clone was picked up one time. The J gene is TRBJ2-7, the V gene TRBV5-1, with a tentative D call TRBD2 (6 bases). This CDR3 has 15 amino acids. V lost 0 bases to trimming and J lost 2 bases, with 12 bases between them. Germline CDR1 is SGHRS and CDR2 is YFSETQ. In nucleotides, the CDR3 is TGCGCCAGCAGCTTGGAGGGTGGGAGGACCTACGAGCAGTACTTC. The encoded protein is CASSLEGGRTYEQYF.

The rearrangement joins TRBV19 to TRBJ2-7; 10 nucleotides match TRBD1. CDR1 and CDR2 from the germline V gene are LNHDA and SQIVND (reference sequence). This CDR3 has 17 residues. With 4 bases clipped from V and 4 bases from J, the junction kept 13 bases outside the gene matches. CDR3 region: CASSSRPGQGSGYEQYF. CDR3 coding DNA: TGTGCCAGTAGTAGTAGACCGGGACAGGGGAGTGGATACGAGCAGTACTTC. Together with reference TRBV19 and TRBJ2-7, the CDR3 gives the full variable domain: DGGITQSPKYLFRKEGQNVTLSCEQNLNHDAMYWYRQDPGQGLRLIYYSQIVNDFQKGDIAEGYSVSREKKESFPLTVTSAQKNPTAFYLCASSSRPGQGSGYEQYFGPGTRLTVT.

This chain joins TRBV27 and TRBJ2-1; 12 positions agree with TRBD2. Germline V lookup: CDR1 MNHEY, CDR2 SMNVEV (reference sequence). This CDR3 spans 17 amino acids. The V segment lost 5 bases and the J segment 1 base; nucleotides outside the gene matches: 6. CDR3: CASSRLTSGRSYNEQFF. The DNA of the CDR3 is TGTGCCAGCAGTCGCCTGACTAGCGGGAGATCCTACAATGAGCAGTTCTTC.

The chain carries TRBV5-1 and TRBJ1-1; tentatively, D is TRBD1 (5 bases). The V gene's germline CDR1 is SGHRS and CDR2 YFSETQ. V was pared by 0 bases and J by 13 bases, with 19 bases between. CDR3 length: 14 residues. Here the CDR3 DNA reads TGCGCCAGCAGCTTGGCCGGGACCCCGACGATAGTTTTCTTT. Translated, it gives CASSLAGTPTIVFF.

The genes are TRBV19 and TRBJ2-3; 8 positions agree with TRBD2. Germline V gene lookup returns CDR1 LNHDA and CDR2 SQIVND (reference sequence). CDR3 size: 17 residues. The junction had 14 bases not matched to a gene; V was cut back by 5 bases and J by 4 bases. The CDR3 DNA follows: TGTGCCAGTAGTCCCCTCAATCCGGGACTAGGGTCAGATACGCAGTATTTT. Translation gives CASSPLNPGLGSDTQYF.

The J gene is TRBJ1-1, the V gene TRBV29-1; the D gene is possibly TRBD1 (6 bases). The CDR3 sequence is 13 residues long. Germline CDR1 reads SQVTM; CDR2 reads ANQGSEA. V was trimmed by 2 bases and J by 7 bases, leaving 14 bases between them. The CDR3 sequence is CSVEMGAGNEAFF. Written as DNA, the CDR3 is TGCAGCGTTGAAATGGGGGCGGGGAATGAAGCTTTCTTT.

This chain's CDR3 is CASSLQTSVTYEQYF. CDR3 coding DNA: TGCGCCAGCAGCTTGCAAACTAGCGTTACCTACGAGCAGTACTTC. This chain uses TRBV5-1 with TRBJ2-7; TRBD2 agrees at 7 bases. V gave up 1 base and J gave up 2 bases; unmatched junction bases: 6. Germline assignment: CDR1 SGHRS and CDR2 YFSETQ. This CDR3 contains 15 residues.

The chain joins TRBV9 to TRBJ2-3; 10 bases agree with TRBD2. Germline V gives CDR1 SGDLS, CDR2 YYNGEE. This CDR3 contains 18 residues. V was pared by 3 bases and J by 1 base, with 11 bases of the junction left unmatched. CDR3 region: CASSEPPLAGAGTDTQYF. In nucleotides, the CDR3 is TGTGCCAGCAGCGAGCCCCCCCTAGCGGGAGCCGGCACAGATACGCAGTATTTT.

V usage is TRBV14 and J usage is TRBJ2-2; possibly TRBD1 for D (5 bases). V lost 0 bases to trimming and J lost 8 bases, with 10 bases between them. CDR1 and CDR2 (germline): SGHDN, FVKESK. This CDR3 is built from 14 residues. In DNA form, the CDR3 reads TGTGCCAGCAGCCAAGATTGGGGCGGTGGGGAGCTGTTTTTT. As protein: CASSQDWGGGELFF.

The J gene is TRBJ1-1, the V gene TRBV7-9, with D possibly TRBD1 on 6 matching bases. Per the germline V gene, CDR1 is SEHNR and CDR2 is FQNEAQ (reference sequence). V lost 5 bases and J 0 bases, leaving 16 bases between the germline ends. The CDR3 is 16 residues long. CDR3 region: CASSESPGTLNTEAFF. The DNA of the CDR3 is TGTGCCAGCAGCGAAAGCCCGGGGACATTGAACACTGAAGCTTTCTTT.

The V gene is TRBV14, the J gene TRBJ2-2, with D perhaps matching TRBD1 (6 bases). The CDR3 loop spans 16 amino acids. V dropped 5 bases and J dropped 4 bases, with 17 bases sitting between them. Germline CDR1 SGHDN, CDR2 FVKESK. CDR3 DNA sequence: TGTGCCAGCAGCGATCACAGGGAGCGCTTCACCGGGGAGCTGTTTTTT. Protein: CASSDHRERFTGELFF.

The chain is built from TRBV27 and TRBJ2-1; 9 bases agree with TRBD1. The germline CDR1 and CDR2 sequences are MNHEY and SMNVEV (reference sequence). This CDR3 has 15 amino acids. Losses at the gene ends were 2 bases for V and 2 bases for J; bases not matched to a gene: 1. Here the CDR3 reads CASSLDRGTYNEQFF. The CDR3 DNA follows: TGTGCCAGCAGTTTAGACAGGGGGACCTACAATGAGCAGTTCTTC.

The CDR3 loop reads CASSWDRGTEAFF. CDR3 nucleotide sequence: TGTGCCAGCAGCTGGGACAGGGGGACTGAAGCTTTCTTT. V and J are TRBV5-6 and TRBJ1-1, with 11 bases lining up with TRBD1. The CDR3 has 13 amino acids. Per the germline V gene, CDR1 is SGHDT and CDR2 is YYEEEE. Trimming cost V 3 bases and J 5 bases; bases outside gene matches: 0.

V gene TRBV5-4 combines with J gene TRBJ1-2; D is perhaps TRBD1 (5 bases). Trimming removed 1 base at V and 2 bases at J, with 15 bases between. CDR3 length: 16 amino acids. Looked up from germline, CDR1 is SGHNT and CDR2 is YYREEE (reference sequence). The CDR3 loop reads CASSLFQGRVNYGYTF. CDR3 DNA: TGTGCCAGCAGCTTGTTTCAAGGCAGGGTCAACTATGGCTACACCTTC. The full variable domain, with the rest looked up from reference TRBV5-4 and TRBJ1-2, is ETGVTQSPTHLIKTRGQQVTLRCSSQSGHNTVSWYQQALGQGPQFIFQYYREEENGRGNFPPRFSGLQFPNYSSELNVNALELDDSALYLCASSLFQGRVNYGYTFGSGTRLTVV.

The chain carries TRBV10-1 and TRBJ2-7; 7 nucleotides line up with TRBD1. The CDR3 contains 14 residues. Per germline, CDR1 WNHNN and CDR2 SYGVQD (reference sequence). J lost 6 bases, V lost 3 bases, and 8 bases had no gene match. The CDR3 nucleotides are TGCGCCAGCAGTGAAGGGGGCGCACGGTTCGAGCAGTACTTC. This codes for CASSEGGARFEQYF.

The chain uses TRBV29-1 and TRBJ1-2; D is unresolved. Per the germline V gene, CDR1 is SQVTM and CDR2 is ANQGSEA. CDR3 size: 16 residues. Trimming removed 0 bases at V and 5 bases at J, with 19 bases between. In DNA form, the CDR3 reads TGCAGCGTTGAAGATCGGGCAACCCTCTTAAATTATGGCTACACCTTC. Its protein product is CSVEDRATLLNYGYTF. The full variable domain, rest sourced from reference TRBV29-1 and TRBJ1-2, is SAVISQKPSRDICQRGTSLTIQCQVDSQVTMMFWYRQQPGQSLTLIATANQGSEATYESGFVIDKFPISRPNLTFSTLTVSNMSPEDSSIYLCSVEDRATLLNYGYTFGSGTRLTVV.

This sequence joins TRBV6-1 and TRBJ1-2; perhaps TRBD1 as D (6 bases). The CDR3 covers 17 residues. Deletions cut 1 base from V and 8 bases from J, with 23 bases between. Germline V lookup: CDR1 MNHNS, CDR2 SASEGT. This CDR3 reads CASSEGSPQVQGGGYTF. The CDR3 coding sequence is TGTGCCAGCAGTGAAGGATCTCCCCAAGTACAGGGAGGAGGCTACACCTTC.

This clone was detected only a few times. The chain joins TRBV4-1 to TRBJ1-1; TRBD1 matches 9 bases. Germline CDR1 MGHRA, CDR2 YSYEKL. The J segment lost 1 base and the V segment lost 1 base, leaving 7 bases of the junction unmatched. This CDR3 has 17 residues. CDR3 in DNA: TGCGCCAGCAGCCAAGGCGGGACAGGGAGGTGGAACACTGAAGCTTTCTTT. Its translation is CASSQGGTGRWNTEAFF.

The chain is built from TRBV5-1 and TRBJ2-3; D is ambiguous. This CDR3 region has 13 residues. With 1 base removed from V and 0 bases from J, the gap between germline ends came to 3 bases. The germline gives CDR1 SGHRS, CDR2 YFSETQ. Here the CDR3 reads CASSLPSTDTQYF. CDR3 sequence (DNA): TGCGCCAGCAGCTTGCCCAGCACAGATACGCAGTATTTT.

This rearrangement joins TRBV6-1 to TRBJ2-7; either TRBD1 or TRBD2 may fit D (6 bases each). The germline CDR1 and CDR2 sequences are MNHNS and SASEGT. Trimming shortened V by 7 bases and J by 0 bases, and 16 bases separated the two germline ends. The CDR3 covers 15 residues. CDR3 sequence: CASNPLGGISYEQYF. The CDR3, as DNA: TGTGCCAGCAACCCTCTAGGGGGGATCTCCTACGAGCAGTACTTC.

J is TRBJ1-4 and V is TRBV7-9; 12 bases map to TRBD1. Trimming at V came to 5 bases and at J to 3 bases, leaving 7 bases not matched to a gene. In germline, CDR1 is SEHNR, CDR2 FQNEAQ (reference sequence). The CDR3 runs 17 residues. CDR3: CASSNSGQGAANEKLFF. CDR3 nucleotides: TGTGCCAGCAGCAATTCGGGACAGGGGGCGGCTAATGAAAAACTGTTTTTT.

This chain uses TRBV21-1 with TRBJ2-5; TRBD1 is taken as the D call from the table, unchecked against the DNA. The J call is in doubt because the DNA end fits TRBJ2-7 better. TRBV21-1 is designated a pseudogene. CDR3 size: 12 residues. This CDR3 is CASRTLLYEQYF. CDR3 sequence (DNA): TGTGCCAGCAGGACACTTCTCTACGAGCAGTACTTC.

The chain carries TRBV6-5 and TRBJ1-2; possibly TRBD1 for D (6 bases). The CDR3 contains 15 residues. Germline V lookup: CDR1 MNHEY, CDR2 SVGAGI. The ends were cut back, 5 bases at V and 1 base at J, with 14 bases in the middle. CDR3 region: CASSTRTADNYGYTF. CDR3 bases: TGTGCCAGCAGTACTCGGACAGCAGATAACTATGGCTACACCTTC.

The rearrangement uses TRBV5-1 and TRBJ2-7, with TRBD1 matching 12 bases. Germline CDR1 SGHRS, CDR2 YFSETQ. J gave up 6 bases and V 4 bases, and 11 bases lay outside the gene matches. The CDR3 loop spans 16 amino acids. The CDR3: CASSVMGTGGAFEQYF. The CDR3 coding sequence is TGCGCCAGCAGCGTGATGGGGACAGGGGGCGCGTTCGAGCAGTACTTC.

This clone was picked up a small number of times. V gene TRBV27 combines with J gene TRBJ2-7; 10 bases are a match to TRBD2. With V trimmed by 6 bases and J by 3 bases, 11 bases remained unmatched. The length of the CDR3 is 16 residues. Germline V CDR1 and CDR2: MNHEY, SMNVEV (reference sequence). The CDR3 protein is CASRRAGGLSLYEQYF. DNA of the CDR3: TGTGCCAGCAGGAGAGCGGGAGGGCTGTCCCTCTACGAGCAGTACTTC.

The CDR3 DNA sequence: TGTGCTAGTGGTTTGGTACTTCAGGTGGGCTATGGCTACACCTTC. Encoded protein: CASGLVLQVGYGYTF. The chain couples TRBV12-5 to TRBJ1-2; no firm D call. CDR3 size: 15 residues. The ends were cut back, 0 bases at V and 4 bases at J, with 12 bases in the middle. Germline-derived CDR1 and CDR2 are LGHNT and FRNRAP.

CDR3 region: CATSYRSYNEQFF. CDR3 nucleotide sequence: TGTGCCACCAGTTACCGCTCCTACAATGAGCAGTTCTTC. This chain connects TRBV19 to TRBJ2-1; D gene unclear. The CDR3 totals 13 residues. From germline, CDR1 is LNHDA and CDR2 SQIVND (reference sequence). Deletions cut 10 bases from V and 0 bases from J, with 10 bases between.